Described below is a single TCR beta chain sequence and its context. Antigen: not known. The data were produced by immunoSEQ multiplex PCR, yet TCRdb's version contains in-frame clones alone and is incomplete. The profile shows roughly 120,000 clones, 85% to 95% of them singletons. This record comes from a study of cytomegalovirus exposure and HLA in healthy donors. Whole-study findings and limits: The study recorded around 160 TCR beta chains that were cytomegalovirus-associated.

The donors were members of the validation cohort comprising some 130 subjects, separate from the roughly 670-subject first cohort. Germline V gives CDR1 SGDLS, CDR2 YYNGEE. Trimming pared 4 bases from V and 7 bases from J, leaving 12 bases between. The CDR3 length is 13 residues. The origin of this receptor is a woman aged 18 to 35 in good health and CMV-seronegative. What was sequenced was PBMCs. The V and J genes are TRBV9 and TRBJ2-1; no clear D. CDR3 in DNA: TGTGCCAGCAGCTCAAACCCAGGTAATGAGCAGTTCTTC. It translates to CASSSNPGNEQFF.